Sequencing of this T cell receptor beta chain was carried out in a study of cytotoxic CD8 clonotypes in ibrutinib-treated CLL. On the study more broadly: The patients, roughly twelve relapsed/refractory and fewer than 16 treatment-naive, included fewer than 18 who were IGHV unmutated.

The CDR3 contains 14 residues. The germline V gene encodes CDR1 ENHRY and CDR2 SYGVKD. Trimming took off 3 bases at V and 0 bases at J, with 9 bases between the two ends. General study findings and limits: Stable or contracted on treatment, public clonotypes were also uncommon.

Produced via immunoSEQ multiplex PCR; TCRdb's table is partial and in-frame only. Among 40,000 to 60,000 clones listed, more than 45% were seen once. Details on this clone: What it recognizes is unknown.

The clonotype originates from a human donor with chronic lymphocytic leukemia. V and J are TRBV10-3 and TRBJ2-7; D perhaps matches TRBD1 (5 bases). The sequenced sample was PBMCs, obtained after 12 months of ibrutinib treatment. In DNA, the CDR3 is TGTGCCATCAGTGACTCTACAGGCTCCTACGAGCAGTACTTC. It is translated as CAISDSTGSYEQYF.